This is a list of T cell receptor beta chains from one sample in a study of molecular identifiers for immune sequencing clone quantification. MiXCR was run by TCRdb on the PCR reads, yielding one entry per CDR3 protein. The sample contains approximately 500,000 distinct CDR3 sequences, roughly 23% of which appear only once. Sequencing was carried out using naive CD8+ T cells from blood, with Jurkat cell RNA spiked in. These receptors were taken from a human donor in good health. Some libraries in this study had Jurkat cell RNA spiked in. Each CDR3 is given without its conserved first and last residue. The order of the fields is clone size, J gene, V gene, D gene, CDR3 protein. A D gene is named only where the DNA matches it firmly. Part of the rows lack a size; the others show once, few, many or a class for expanded clones.

size: -
J: TRBJ1-2
V: TRBV5-4
D: -
CDR3: ASSHRDPIPYGYT

size: many
J: TRBJ2-3
V: TRBV5-5
D: TRBD2
CDR3: ASSELAGVPDTQY

size: many
J: TRBJ2-3
V: TRBV7-9
D: TRBD2
CDR3: ASSAPGTSGRATDTQY

size: -
J: TRBJ2-3
V: TRBV4-2
D: -
CDR3: ASSQQASSGAGADTQY

size: many
J: TRBJ1-1
V: TRBV30
D: -
CDR3: AWISTGNTEAF

size: few
J: TRBJ2-5
V: TRBV12-5
D: -
CDR3: ASWGDAQETQY

size: many
J: TRBJ2-7
V: TRBV6-6
D: -
CDR3: ASNFLGRDEQY

size: many
J: TRBJ2-7
V: TRBV20-1
D: TRBD2
CDR3: SAPGTTLYEQY

size: few
J: TRBJ2-7
V: TRBV6-2/TRBV6-3
D: -
CDR3: ASRTLPSGHLYEQY

size: -
J: TRBJ2-1
V: TRBV29-1
D: -
CDR3: SVTPTGYEQF

size: many
J: TRBJ1-2
V: TRBV13
D: -
CDR3: ASSFHLINGNGYT

size: few
J: TRBJ1-1
V: TRBV5-1
D: TRBD1
CDR3: ASSVETGPSEAF

size: many
J: TRBJ2-7
V: TRBV20-1
D: -
CDR3: SARDGDTASYEQY

size: -
J: TRBJ1-5
V: TRBV19
D: TRBD1
CDR3: ASSTGQVLQPQH

size: many
J: TRBJ2-7
V: TRBV28
D: TRBD2
CDR3: ASSPPRGRGEY

size: few
J: TRBJ2-1
V: TRBV19
D: -
CDR3: ASSISGTSSYNEQF

size: many
J: TRBJ1-4
V: TRBV5-1
D: TRBD1
CDR3: ASSFGQGVEDEKLF

size: once
J: TRBJ2-1
V: TRBV27
D: TRBD1
CDR3: ASSPLGTEGLYNEQF

size: -
J: TRBJ2-7
V: TRBV20-1
D: -
CDR3: SAESRGIAAYEQY

size: -
J: TRBJ2-5
V: TRBV9
D: TRBD2
CDR3: ASSESGVWETQY

size: many
J: TRBJ1-1
V: TRBV6-5
D: -
CDR3: ASSYTENTEAF

size: many
J: TRBJ2-6
V: TRBV27
D: -
CDR3: ASSSIGLSGANVLT

size: few
J: TRBJ1-5
V: TRBV20-1
D: TRBD1
CDR3: SARGQGAGGQPQH

size: few
J: TRBJ1-5
V: TRBV2
D: -
CDR3: ASSEVRSGYNQPQH

size: few
J: TRBJ2-6
V: TRBV19
D: -
CDR3: ASSIGTDISGANVLT

size: few
J: TRBJ2-1
V: TRBV19
D: -
CDR3: ASSIGFPSSYNEQF

size: few
J: TRBJ1-6
V: TRBV6-5
D: -
CDR3: ASSYSEGKDNSPLH

size: -
J: TRBJ1-1
V: TRBV2
D: -
CDR3: ASSAHEEYAEAF

size: -
J: TRBJ2-7
V: TRBV9
D: TRBD2
CDR3: ASSPGGGKVTHEQY

size: -
J: TRBJ2-3
V: TRBV18
D: -
CDR3: ASSPPYGKDTDTQY